This is a list of T cell receptor beta chains from one sample in a study of T cell changes during pregnancy in multiple sclerosis. Assay: immunoSEQ multiplex PCR; the TCRdb copy retains only in-frame clones and omits some. The sample has around 60,000 clones; roughly 90% are singletons. Sequenced material: peripheral blood, taken in the second trimester of pregnancy. The receptors were sampled from a female donor in good health, enrolled as a control in a pregnancy study. Both conserved end residues are part of each CDR3. The D gene is left open where the match is weak. Clone size is stated in some rows and not others, as once, few, many or a class when expanded.

d_call: .
clone_size: once
j_call: TRBJ2-7
cdr3_length: 14
v_call: TRBV27
cdr3_aa: CASSFSWGVYEQYF
cdr3_nt: TGTGCCAGCAGTTTTTCCTGGGGGGTCTACGAGCAGTACTTC

d_call: TRBD1
clone_size: .
j_call: TRBJ1-4
cdr3_length: 12
v_call: TRBV12-5
cdr3_aa: CASSQGSEKLFF
cdr3_nt: TGTGCTAGCTCACAGGGGAGTGAAAAACTGTTTTTT

d_call: .
clone_size: few
j_call: TRBJ2-7
cdr3_length: 11
v_call: TRBV6-6
cdr3_aa: CASSGALGQYF
cdr3_nt: TGTGCCAGCAGTGGGGCCTTGGGGCAGTACTTC

d_call: TRBD1
clone_size: .
j_call: TRBJ2-7
cdr3_length: 14
v_call: TRBV28
cdr3_aa: CASTEGTVSYEQYF
cdr3_nt: TGTGCCAGCACCGAGGGGACAGTCTCCTACGAGCAGTACTTC

d_call: .
clone_size: .
j_call: TRBJ2-1
cdr3_length: 14
v_call: TRBV7-3
cdr3_aa: CASSFYGGDNEQFF
cdr3_nt: TGTGCCAGCAGCTTTTACGGGGGAGACAATGAGCAGTTCTTC

d_call: .
clone_size: once
j_call: TRBJ2-1
cdr3_length: 16
v_call: TRBV2
cdr3_aa: CASSLTGPSLINEQFF
cdr3_nt: TGTGCCAGCAGTTTGACAGGACCTTCTCTCATTAATGAGCAGTTCTTC

d_call: TRBD2
clone_size: .
j_call: TRBJ2-7
cdr3_length: 14
v_call: TRBV2
cdr3_aa: CASSRTSGAYEQYF
cdr3_nt: TGTGCCAGCAGTAGGACTAGCGGAGCCTACGAGCAGTACTTC

d_call: .
clone_size: .
j_call: TRBJ2-5
cdr3_length: 15
v_call: TRBV14
cdr3_aa: CASSHRMRAQETQYF
cdr3_nt: TGTGCCAGCAGCCACCGAATGAGGGCTCAAGAGACCCAGTACTTC

d_call: TRBD1
clone_size: .
j_call: TRBJ1-3
cdr3_length: 16
v_call: TRBV9
cdr3_aa: CASSTAGTGTGNTIYF
cdr3_nt: TGTGCCAGCAGCACCGCCGGGACAGGGACTGGAAACACCATATATTTT

d_call: TRBD1
clone_size: .
j_call: TRBJ2-6
cdr3_length: 16
v_call: TRBV10-3
cdr3_aa: CAIRARGLSGANVLTF
cdr3_nt: TGTGCCATCAGGGCCAGGGGGCTATCTGGGGCCAACGTCCTGACTTTC